This passage covers 14 T cell receptor beta chains from one sample sequenced in a study of T cells in localized non-small cell lung cancer. Repertoires were generated with immunoSEQ multiplex PCR, while TCRdb's copy carries only in-frame clones and drops some. The sample lists about 24,000 clones, about 80% occurring once. The sequencing used PBMCs, collected before any cancer treatment. The receptors originated from a man aged 35-69 years with stage II lung adenocarcinoma.

The chain combines TRBV5-6 with TRBJ2-1; 8 bases line up with TRBD1. J gave up 8 bases and V 4 bases, and 8 bases lay outside the gene matches. The CDR3 consists of 14 residues. From germline, CDR1 is SGHDT and CDR2 YYEEEE. CDR3 region: CASSPGQGAYEQFF. The CDR3 coding sequence is TGTGCCAGCAGCCCTGGACAGGGTGCGTATGAGCAGTTCTTC.

This clone was seen a few times. CDR3 nucleotides: TGTGCCAGCAGCTTGGGGCTGGGGGCTAATGAAAAACTGTTTTTT. Amino acids: CASSLGLGANEKLFF. The chain links TRBV11-2 to TRBJ1-4; a weak D match, TRBD1 (5 bases). V dropped 3 bases and J dropped 3 bases, with 11 bases sitting between them. CDR3 length: 15 amino acids. Germline lookup yields CDR1 SGHAT and CDR2 FQNNGV.

V gene TRBV6-1 combines with J gene TRBJ1-2, with D perhaps matching TRBD1 (5 bases). The V end was cut by 6 bases, the J end by 10 bases, with 24 bases between. The V gene's germline CDR1 is MNHNS and CDR2 SASEGT. The CDR3 loop spans 15 amino acids. The CDR3 region has the DNA TGTGCCAGCAGGAGAGAGGGCGGGACCGGCTGGCCCTACACCTTC. It encodes CASRREGGTGWPYTF.

This chain joins TRBV6-6 and TRBJ2-1; 7 bases are shared with TRBD1. Germline-derived CDR1 and CDR2 are MNHNY and SVGAGI (reference sequence). The CDR3 has 14 amino acids. V shed 6 bases and J 3 bases; nucleotides not matched to a gene: 5. CDR3 sequence reads: CASRRGPDYNEQFF. The CDR3 DNA reads TGTGCCAGCAGGAGGGGGCCCGACTACAATGAGCAGTTCTTC.

The rearrangement uses TRBV9 and TRBJ2-3; 7 bases line up with TRBD2. Trimming removed 5 bases from V and 4 bases from J; junction bases left unmatched: 7. The germline CDR1 and CDR2 sequences are SGDLS and YYNGEE. The CDR3 runs to 14 residues. The CDR3 protein is CASSTAGNSDTQYF. The DNA of the CDR3 is TGTGCCAGCAGTACAGCGGGGAACTCAGATACGCAGTATTTT.

V gene TRBV29-1 combines with J gene TRBJ2-1; D is perhaps TRBD1 (5 bases). Per the germline V gene, CDR1 is SQVTM and CDR2 is ANQGSEA. The germline V and J ends were trimmed by 6 bases and 7 bases, with 7 bases remaining between them. The CDR3 is 10 amino acids. CDR3 sequence: CSVTANEQFF. The CDR3 DNA is TGCAGCGTGACAGCGAATGAGCAGTTCTTC.

The V call is TRBV7-3, the J call TRBJ2-5, with 7 bases aligning to TRBD2. CDR1 is SGHTA and CDR2 is FQGTGA in the germline V gene. V lost 0 bases, J lost 5 bases, and 3 bases stayed unmatched. This CDR3 has 14 amino acids. This CDR3 reads CASSLTSGGETQYF. The CDR3 DNA reads as TGTGCCAGCAGCTTAACCTCCGGGGGGGAGACCCAGTACTTC.

The chain is built from TRBV10-3 and TRBJ2-1, with a tentative D call TRBD2 (5 bases). This CDR3 spans 13 amino acids. CDR1 and CDR2 from the germline V gene are ENHRY and SYGVKD. V was clipped by 0 bases and J by 8 bases, with 8 bases between them. The CDR3 nucleotides are TGTGCCATCAGTGAGTCAGAGGGCCATGAGCAGTTCTTC. Its protein product is CAISESEGHEQFF.

This chain joins TRBV5-1 and TRBJ1-2; 8 bases line up with TRBD1. CDR1 SGHRS and CDR2 YFSETQ come from the germline V gene. CDR3 size: 13 residues. With V trimmed by 3 bases and J by 6 bases, 4 bases remained unmatched. DNA of the CDR3: TGCGCCAGCAGCTCGACAGGGGTGGATGGCTACACCTTC. Its translation: CASSSTGVDGYTF.

This chain joins TRBV9 and TRBJ2-3, with TRBD2 as a possible D gene (6 bases). V lost 2 bases and J lost 2, with 12 bases in between. The CDR3 runs to 15 residues. Germline CDR1 SGDLS, CDR2 YYNGEE. CDR3 in DNA: TGTGCCAGCAGCGTCTGGGGGGATAACACAGATACGCAGTATTTT. Encoded protein: CASSVWGDNTDTQYF.

This chain links TRBV6-1 with TRBJ1-5; D not resolved. The V and J ends lost 2 bases and 1 base respectively, with 3 bases between them. The germline CDR1 and CDR2 sequences are MNHNS and SASEGT. This CDR3 is 13 amino acids long. This CDR3 is CASSEQSNQPQHF. CDR3 nucleotide sequence: TGTGCCAGCAGTGAACAGAGCAATCAGCCCCAGCATTTT.

The chain recombines TRBV6-5 with TRBJ2-6; D could derive from TRBD1 or TRBD2 (5 bases each). V was cut by 4 bases and J by 3 bases, with 13 bases left in between. The germline V gene encodes CDR1 MNHEY and CDR2 SVGAGI. The CDR3 loop spans 16 amino acids. The CDR3 here is CASSSEGIVGANVLTF. In DNA, the CDR3 is TGTGCCAGCAGTTCTGAGGGGATAGTTGGGGCCAACGTCCTGACTTTC.

The rearrangement joins TRBV6-1 to TRBJ1-2; 8 bases match TRBD1. CDR3 length: 14 amino acids. With 6 bases clipped from V and 4 bases from J, the junction kept 7 bases outside the gene matches. Germline-derived CDR1 and CDR2 are MNHNS and SASEGT. CDR3 sequence: CASRTGAGGYGYTF. In nucleotides, the CDR3 is TGTGCCAGCAGGACAGGGGCTGGGGGCTATGGCTACACCTTC.

J is TRBJ1-2 and V is TRBV28, with 7 bases matching TRBD1. The CDR3 consists of 16 residues. Germline CDR1 is MDHEN and CDR2 is SYDVKM. V lost 6 bases to trimming and J lost 7 bases; unmatched junction nucleotides: 17. Here the CDR3 DNA reads TGTGCCAGCAGAACCTTAAAGGGGGCGGACTTTCTTGGCTACACCTTC. This gives the protein CASRTLKGADFLGYTF.